This T cell receptor (beta chain) was recorded in a study of cytomegalovirus exposure and HLA in healthy donors. PCR employed 60 Vbeta and 13 Jbeta primers. The table came from immunoSEQ multiplex PCR; TCRdb's copy has only in-frame clones and leaves some out. The sample yields fewer than 50,000 clones, of which the top ten take up over 7%. With 4 bases clipped from V and 3 bases from J, the junction kept 12 bases outside the gene matches. Germline V CDR1 and CDR2: MNHEY, SMNVEV (reference sequence). This CDR3 is built from 17 residues. General observations from the study: As a later analysis revealed, the rate of TCR association differed by HLA locus, with DRB1 most and HLA-C fewest.

Note on this clone: Its matching antigen is unknown.

This rearrangement joins TRBV27 to TRBJ1-5, with 7 bases identical to TRBD1. Specimen: PBMCs. This clonotype originated in a male donor in good health and CMV-seronegative. CDR3 sequence: CASSSGSTGEPNQPQHF. Here the CDR3 DNA reads TGTGCCAGCAGTTCCGGATCTACAGGGGAACCCAATCAGCCCCAGCATTTT.